The 30 T cell receptor beta chains in this list originate from one sample, sequenced in a study of blood T cell repertoires in COVID-19. Assay used: immunoSEQ multiplex PCR; TCRdb lists only in-frame clones, some missing. The data show fewer than 250,000 clones, with less than 80% seen just once and around 12% held by the top ten. The sample comprised peripheral blood. The receptors derive from a woman between 45 and 60 years old with acute or convalescent COVID-19.

Regarding this clone: Other DNA sequences of this sample code for an identical CDR3. The chain links TRBV5-4 to TRBJ1-2; D call uncertain. The CDR3 extends over 14 amino acids. V was shortened by 4 bases and J by 1 base, with 11 bases between the two germline ends. CDR1 SGHNT and CDR2 YYREEE come from the germline V gene (reference sequence). For the CDR3, the DNA is TGTGCCAGCAGCCCCTCTCCGGGTAACTATGGCTACACCTTC. This encodes CASSPSPGNYGYTF.

J is TRBJ2-7 and V is TRBV30; D perhaps matches TRBD2 (6 bases). Trimming left V 3 bases short and J 3 bases short, with 15 bases between. The CDR3 is 14 residues long. The germline V gene has CDR1 GTSNPN and CDR2 SVGIG (reference sequence). The CDR3 is CAWRRLQGGYEQYF. The CDR3 DNA sequence: TGTGCCTGGAGAAGGTTGCAGGGAGGCTACGAGCAGTACTTC.

The J gene is TRBJ1-4, the V gene TRBV3-1 (or the pseudogene TRBV3-2); D might be TRBD1 (6 bases). The CDR3 has 14 residues. Germline loops: CDR1 LGHDT, CDR2 YNNKEL (reference sequence). Trimming removed 4 bases at V and 8 bases at J, with 14 bases between. The CDR3 spells CASSPYRDNEKLFF. The CDR3 DNA reads as TGTGCCAGCAGCCCGTACAGGGACAACGAAAAACTGTTTTTT.

This clone was seen more than once but under ten times. J is TRBJ1-6 and V is TRBV9; D ambiguous. CDR1 and CDR2 (germline): SGDLS, YYNGEE. Trimming shortened V by 0 bases and J by 5 bases, and 9 bases separated the two germline ends. This CDR3 contains 15 residues. The CDR3 DNA follows: TGTGCCAGCAGCGTAGGTACAGAAAATAATTCACCCCTCCACTTT. Its translation: CASSVGTENNSPLHF.

This chain connects TRBV6-5 to TRBJ1-2; no reliable D call. V was clipped by 3 bases and J by 5 bases, with 13 bases between them. CDR1 is MNHEY and CDR2 is SVGAGI in the germline V gene. The CDR3 length is 14 residues. In DNA, the CDR3 is TGTGCCAGCAGTTATAAACAACAGCCATATGGCTACACCTTC. Protein product: CASSYKQQPYGYTF.

This clone was detected only a few times. Here the CDR3 reads CASSTRHGERQPQHF. The CDR3 coding sequence is TGTGCCAGCAGCACCCGACATGGGGAGCGTCAGCCCCAGCATTTT. This chain links TRBV7-2 with TRBJ1-5; D is unresolved. There are 15 residues in the CDR3. Germline CDR1 is SGHTA and CDR2 is FQGNSA. V was clipped by 5 bases and J by 6 bases, with 17 bases between them.

The chain has TRBV2 and TRBJ1-6; 7 bases align to TRBD1. The CDR3 is 16 residues long. Germline V gene lookup returns CDR1 SNHLY and CDR2 FYNNEI. The V segment lost 6 bases and the J segment 3 bases; nucleotides outside the gene matches: 8. The CDR3 protein is CASSSRQGGYNSPLHF. The CDR3 coding sequence is TGTGCCAGCAGCAGTAGACAGGGTGGCTATAATTCACCCCTCCACTTT.

The chain employs TRBV7-9 and TRBJ1-1; no clear D gene. Trimming took 5 bases from V and 1 from J, leaving 14 bases between them. The CDR3 consists of 15 residues. The germline gives CDR1 SEHNR, CDR2 FQNEAQ (reference sequence). The CDR3 loop is CASSDREAGNTEAFF. As DNA, the CDR3 is TGTGCCAGCAGCGATAGGGAGGCAGGGAACACTGAAGCTTTCTTT.

The CDR3 DNA reads TGCGCCAGCAGCCAACGGCCTAGCGGGGCCTACGAGCAGTACTTC. Translation gives CASSQRPSGAYEQYF. The chain has TRBV4-3 and TRBJ2-7, with TRBD2 matching over 9 bases. V trimming: 2 bases; J trimming: 2 bases; junction bases outside the gene matches: 4. The CDR3 has 15 amino acids. Germline V gene lookup returns CDR1 LGHNA and CDR2 YSLEER.

This clone was seen a few times. The chain combines TRBV5-1 with TRBJ2-5, with D perhaps matching TRBD1 (5 bases). CDR1 SGHRS and CDR2 YFSETQ come from the germline V gene. This CDR3 has 15 residues. V was cut by 2 bases and J by 4 bases, with 15 bases left in between. The CDR3 reads CASSLSSGQGETQYF. In DNA form, the CDR3 reads TGCGCCAGCAGCTTATCGTCCGGCCAGGGAGAGACCCAGTACTTC. The complete variable domain, with remaining parts taken from reference TRBV5-1 and TRBJ2-5, reads KAGVTQTPRYLIKTRGQQVTLSCSPISGHRSVSWYQQTPGQGLQFLFEYFSETQRNKGNFPGRFSGRQFSNSRSEMNVSTLELGDSALYLCASSLSSGQGETQYFGPGTRLLVL.

The chain links TRBV27 to TRBJ1-4, with 11 bases aligning to TRBD1. The CDR3 is 18 amino acids. Germline loops: CDR1 MNHEY, CDR2 SMNVEV (reference sequence). After removal of 7 bases from V and 1 base from J, the junction contained 11 bases not matched to a gene. As DNA, the CDR3 is TGTGCCAGCAAGACGACCGGGACAGGGGGGGTAACTAATGAAAAACTGTTTTTT. It specifies CASKTTGTGGVTNEKLFF.

The CDR3, as DNA: TGTGCCAGCAGTAACCGGGACAGGAACACTGAAGCTTTCTTT. Protein sequence: CASSNRDRNTEAFF. The V gene is TRBV6-5, the J gene TRBJ1-1; 7 bases are shared with TRBD1. J was trimmed by 1 base and V by 5 bases; bases with no gene match: 4. This CDR3 region has 14 residues. Germline V gives CDR1 MNHEY, CDR2 SVGAGI.

The chain couples TRBV6-5 to TRBJ2-1; D is undetermined. This CDR3 has 11 residues. CDR1 is MNHEY and CDR2 is SVGAGI in the germline V gene. The V gene lost 6 bases and the J gene lost 7 bases, with 7 bases spanning the gap. The CDR3 sequence is CASRLSNEQFF. The CDR3 coding sequence is TGTGCCAGCAGGCTTAGTAATGAGCAGTTCTTC.

The chain combines TRBV25-1 with TRBJ2-1; TRBD2 matches 9 bases. This CDR3 comprises 15 residues. Per the germline V gene, CDR1 is MGHDK and CDR2 is SYGVNS. J gave up 5 bases and V 3 bases, and 5 bases lay outside the gene matches. The DNA for the CDR3 is TGTGCCAGCAGTGAGCCTAGCGGGACCCACAATGAGCAGTTCTTC. Translating gives CASSEPSGTHNEQFF.

J is TRBJ2-1 and V is TRBV19, with a tentative D call TRBD2 (5 bases). V shed 3 bases and J shed 8 bases, with 5 bases lying between them. This CDR3 has 11 residues. In germline, CDR1 is LNHDA, CDR2 SQIVND (reference sequence). As DNA, the CDR3 is TGTGCCAGTAGTATGAGGGATGAGCAGTTCTTC. Translating it yields CASSMRDEQFF.

This clone was detected only once. V gene TRBV2 combines with J gene TRBJ1-1, with TRBD1 identical over 7 bases. This CDR3 region has 14 residues. V was pared by 5 bases and J by 4 bases, with 7 bases of the junction left unmatched. CDR1 and CDR2 (germline): SNHLY, FYNNEI. The CDR3 nucleotides read TGTGCCAGCAGTAGACAGGGTAAGAGCACTGAAGCTTTCTTT. It codes for CASSRQGKSTEAFF.

The CDR3 DNA reads as TGTGCCAGCAGTTACGCCCCTAGACGGTACACCGGGGAGCTGTTTTTT. Its translation: CASSYAPRRYTGELFF. The chain couples TRBV6-5 to TRBJ2-2; unclear D gene. The CDR3 contains 16 residues. Looked up from germline, CDR1 is MNHEY and CDR2 is SVGAGI. Trimming took off 2 bases at V and 3 bases at J, with 13 bases between the two ends.

The CDR3 loop reads CASSINSNYEQYF. The CDR3 DNA reads as TGTGCCAGCAGCATCAACAGCAACTACGAGCAGTACTTC. This chain uses TRBV27 with TRBJ2-7; no firm D call. Trimming removed 6 bases at V and 3 bases at J, with 12 bases between. CDR1 is MNHEY, CDR2 SMNVEV, per germline (reference sequence). The CDR3 is made up of 13 amino acids.

The rearrangement uses TRBV6-4 and TRBJ1-2; a possible D gene is TRBD1 (5 bases). This CDR3 is 15 amino acids long. V shed 0 bases and J shed 2 bases, with 10 bases lying between them. Germline CDR1 is MRHNA and CDR2 is SNTAGT. CDR3 in DNA: TGTGCCAGCAGTGACTCGAGCAGGGCGAACTATGGCTACACCTTC. Amino acid sequence: CASSDSSRANYGYTF.

The genes are TRBV28 and TRBJ2-4, with D tentatively TRBD2 (5 bases). The CDR3 extends over 12 amino acids. Germline CDR1 MDHEN, CDR2 SYDVKM. Trimming took off 6 bases at V and 3 bases at J, with 6 bases between the two ends. This CDR3 is CASSGNKNIQYF. The CDR3 DNA follows: TGTGCCAGCAGCGGGAACAAAAACATTCAGTACTTC. The full variable domain, completed using reference TRBV28 and TRBJ2-4, is DVKVTQSSRYLVKRTGEKVFLECVQDMDHENMFWYRQDPGLGLRLIYFSYDVKMKEKGDIPEGYSVSREKKERFSLILESASTNQTSMYLCASSGNKNIQYFGAGTRLSVL.

The CDR3 region is CASSRGQGAAAFF. CDR3 bases: TGTGCCAGCAGCCGCGGACAGGGGGCAGCAGCTTTCTTT. V is TRBV14 and J is TRBJ1-1, with TRBD1 matching 11 bases. CDR3 size: 13 residues. Germline CDR1 SGHDN, CDR2 FVKESK. V was pared by 4 bases and J by 10 bases, with 5 bases of the junction left unmatched.

The V gene is TRBV18, the J gene TRBJ1-5, with 9 bases aligning to TRBD1. The ends lost 2 bases at V and 4 bases at J; junction bases unmatched: 3. The CDR3 covers 15 residues. In germline, CDR1 is KGHSH, CDR2 LQKENI. In DNA form, the CDR3 reads TGTGCCAGCTCACCAGAACAGGGGGCTAATCAGCCCCAGCATTTT. This sequence encodes CASSPEQGANQPQHF.

The gene calls are TRBV19 and TRBJ2-1; 11 bases are shared with TRBD2. The length of the CDR3 is 17 residues. The V gene end was trimmed by 3 bases and the J gene end by 4 bases; junction bases not matched to a gene: 8. Germline CDR1 reads LNHDA; CDR2 reads SQIVND (reference sequence). CDR3 amino acids: CASSMAASGRSYNEQFF. CDR3 sequence (DNA): TGTGCCAGTAGTATGGCTGCTAGCGGGAGGAGTTACAATGAGCAGTTCTTC. The complete variable domain, with remaining parts taken from reference TRBV19 and TRBJ2-1, reads DGGITQSPKYLFRKEGQNVTLSCEQNLNHDAMYWYRQDPGQGLRLIYYSQIVNDFQKGDIAEGYSVSREKKESFPLTVTSAQKNPTAFYLCASSMAASGRSYNEQFFGPGTRLTVL.

This clone was detected once. The chain employs TRBV19 and TRBJ2-2; D gene uncertain. Looked up from germline, CDR1 is LNHDA and CDR2 is SQIVND (reference sequence). V gave up 8 bases and J gave up 3 bases, with 13 bases separating them. The CDR3 has 14 amino acids. CDR3 nucleotide sequence: TGTGCCAGTTTGGCGATCCGGGACACCGGGGAGCTGTTTTTT. It codes for CASLAIRDTGELFF.

This chain connects TRBV6-5 to TRBJ1-1; 8 bases fit TRBD1. Trimming took 7 bases from V and 4 from J; bases not matched to a gene: 8. Germline assignment: CDR1 MNHEY and CDR2 SVGAGI. The CDR3 has 14 amino acids. This CDR3 reads CASNKDRVATEAFF. The CDR3 nucleotides are TGTGCCAGCAACAAGGACAGGGTGGCCACTGAAGCTTTCTTT.

The V and J genes are TRBV18 and TRBJ1-1; 10 bases match TRBD1. The CDR3 covers 17 residues. Per the germline V gene, CDR1 is KGHSH and CDR2 is LQKENI. The trim removed 6 bases at V and 2 bases at J, leaving 12 bases unmatched. The CDR3 spells CASSSQGQGTFNTEAFF. In DNA form, the CDR3 reads TGTGCCAGCTCGTCCCAGGGACAGGGGACCTTCAACACTGAAGCTTTCTTT.

The chain is built from TRBV6-5 and TRBJ1-2; TRBD1 agrees at 8 bases. This CDR3 is 15 amino acids long. Germline CDR1 reads MNHEY; CDR2 reads SVGAGI. V lost 6 bases and J lost 4; bases outside the gene matches: 10. CDR3 sequence: CASRSQGALPYGYTF. CDR3 nucleotide sequence: TGTGCCAGCAGATCTCAGGGGGCGCTGCCCTATGGCTACACCTTC.

This chain joins TRBV19 and TRBJ1-2; 8 nucleotides line up with TRBD1. J was trimmed by 4 bases and V by 10 bases; bases with no gene match: 5. Looked up from germline, CDR1 is LNHDA and CDR2 is SQIVND (reference sequence). This CDR3 has 12 residues. CDR3 nucleotides: TGTGCCACCGGGGGACAGGTCTATGGCTACACCTTC. Translation gives CATGGQVYGYTF.

This clone was seen just once. For the CDR3, the DNA is TGTGCCACCAGTGACCCGGGGGGGCCGAGGACCGGGGAGCTGTTTTTT. Its protein is CATSDPGGPRTGELFF. This chain uses TRBV24-1 with TRBJ2-2; TRBD2 aligns across 8 bases. This CDR3 region has 16 residues. V was pared by 4 bases and J by 5 bases, with 8 bases of the junction left unmatched. Germline loops: CDR1 KGHDR, CDR2 SFDVKD.

The rearrangement links TRBV27 to TRBJ1-2; 7 bases map to TRBD1. The CDR3 loop spans 14 amino acids. V gave up 3 bases and J gave up 4 bases; unmatched junction bases: 5. Germline V gene sequence: CDR1 MNHEY, CDR2 SMNVEV (reference sequence). This chain's CDR3 is CASSFNRGSYGYTF. In DNA form, the CDR3 reads TGTGCCAGCAGTTTTAACAGGGGAAGCTATGGCTACACCTTC.